This entry lists 32 T cell receptor beta chains sequenced from one sample in a study of response to subunit inactivated influenza vaccine (dated by TCRdb to 2016 to 2019). Libraries were built with RT-PCR. Sequencing took place on an Illumina HiSeq 2500. TCRdb reprocessed the public reads (quality trimming at Q25 with fastp, clone calling with MiXCR) and kept in-frame beta chains. Rows are combined by CDR3 protein, so each entry shows the most common genes and DNA. This sample has about 500,000 distinct CDR3 sequences in its table, and approximately 15% of those were observed once. The top ten clonotypes cover less than 4% of the sample. The sequencing here drew on CD4+ T cells sorted from PBMCs, taken around 25 months after vaccination. The receptor source for this set is a man between 50 and 69 years old who received an inactivated influenza vaccine. Donor details come from another sample of the same person, matched by shared clones.

There are a few counts of this clonotype. The chain recombines TRBV4-1 with TRBJ1-1; the match to TRBD1 covers 7 bases. The CDR3 runs 17 residues. V lost 1 base, J lost 0 bases, and 8 bases stayed unmatched. Germline V gene data show CDR1 as MGHRA and CDR2 as YSYEKL. For the CDR3, the DNA is TGCGCCAGCAGCCAAGTCCCAAGGGGGCCGCTGAACACTGAAGCTTTCTTT. Encoded protein: CASSQVPRGPLNTEAFF.

This clonotype was seen more than once but under ten times. This chain uses TRBV4-3 with TRBJ2-7; either TRBD1 or TRBD2 may supply D (5 bases each). The V end was cut by 3 bases, the J end by 3 bases, with 12 bases between. This CDR3 contains 14 residues. Germline CDR1 and CDR2: LGHNA and YSLEER. CDR3: CASSHQGEGYEQYF. In nucleotides, the CDR3 is TGCGCCAGCAGCCACCAGGGTGAGGGCTACGAGCAGTACTTC.

The table lists this clonotype with many counts. This chain links TRBV29-1 with TRBJ2-1; D may correspond to TRBD1 or TRBD2 (5 bases each). V was clipped by 4 bases and J by 0 bases, with 19 bases between them. This CDR3 comprises 17 residues. Looked up from germline, CDR1 is SQVTM and CDR2 is ANQGSEA. The CDR3 loop is CSVGTSGRGSSYNEQFF. The CDR3 DNA sequence: TGCAGCGTTGGAACTAGTGGTAGGGGCAGCTCCTACAATGAGCAGTTCTTC.

There are many counts of this clonotype. The CDR3 DNA is TGCGCCAGCAGCTTGAGGACCGGGGGACCCTACAATGAGCAGTTCTTC. Its translation is CASSLRTGGPYNEQFF. The rearrangement links TRBV5-1 to TRBJ2-1, with TRBD2 as a possible D gene (6 bases). V lost 1 base and J 2 bases, leaving 13 bases between the germline ends. The CDR3 has 16 residues. The V gene's germline CDR1 is SGHRS and CDR2 YFSETQ.

J is TRBJ2-3 and V is TRBV7-2, with 15 bases matching TRBD2. This CDR3 comprises 19 residues. Germline V lookup: CDR1 SGHTA, CDR2 FQGNSA. With 0 bases clipped from V and 5 bases from J, the junction kept 9 bases outside the gene matches. The CDR3, as DNA: TGTGCCAGCAGCTTAGCCCCCCGGACTAGCGGGGGGGCCAGAGATACGCAGTATTTT. Protein sequence: CASSLAPRTSGGARDTQYF.

This chain joins TRBV20-1 and TRBJ2-1; D perhaps matches TRBD2 (5 bases). The germline V and J ends were trimmed by 1 base and 0 bases, with 13 bases remaining between them. Germline V gene lookup returns CDR1 DFQATT and CDR2 SNEGSKA (reference sequence). The CDR3 covers 16 residues. The DNA of the CDR3 is TGCAGTGCTAGAGTTTTAGGTAGCGCCTCCTACAATGAGCAGTTCTTC. Its translation is CSARVLGSASYNEQFF.

This clonotype was seen a few times. V and J are TRBV3-1 and TRBJ2-7, with 9 bases lining up with TRBD2. The CDR3 runs to 15 residues. The trim removed 1 base at V and 3 bases at J, leaving 4 bases unmatched. Germline lookup yields CDR1 LGHDT and CDR2 YNNKEL (reference sequence). Here the CDR3 reads CASSQGSGSLYEQYF. DNA of the CDR3: TGTGCCAGCAGCCAAGGTAGCGGGAGCCTCTACGAGCAGTACTTC.

In its sample, this clonotype was seen a few times. The chain recombines TRBV20-1 with TRBJ2-5, with 9 bases that match TRBD1. V dropped 0 bases and J dropped 9; count of bases not matched to a gene: 11. Looked up from germline, CDR1 is DFQATT and CDR2 is SNEGSKA (reference sequence). The length of the CDR3 is 15 residues. The CDR3 loop reads CSARDRDREYWAQYF. CDR3 bases: TGCAGTGCTAGAGATAGGGACAGGGAATATTGGGCCCAGTACTTC.

This clonotype was picked up a small number of times. The V gene is TRBV29-1, the J gene TRBJ2-3, with D unresolved. The V gene's germline CDR1 is SQVTM and CDR2 ANQGSEA. CDR3 length: 13 amino acids. V was trimmed by 2 bases and J by 0 bases, leaving 6 bases between them. This chain's CDR3 is CSVEPASTDTQYF. CDR3 nucleotide sequence: TGCAGCGTTGAACCTGCTAGCACAGATACGCAGTATTTT.

This clonotype has only a few counts. V gene TRBV12-3 or TRBV12-4 combines with J gene TRBJ1-5; 9 nucleotides line up with TRBD1. The V gene end was trimmed by 6 bases and the J gene end by 2 bases; junction bases not matched to a gene: 2. The CDR3 is made up of 14 amino acids. CDR3 amino acids: CASRRDRGNQPQHF. The CDR3 DNA is TGTGCCAGCAGGAGGGACAGGGGCAATCAGCCCCAGCATTTT.

This clonotype turned up a few times. The DNA for the CDR3 is TGTGCCAGCAGTGACGCCGTTGGCGGGGCCGGGGAGCTGTTTTTT. Protein product: CASSDAVGGAGELFF. This rearrangement joins TRBV6-1 to TRBJ2-2; tentatively, D is TRBD2 (6 bases). This CDR3 comprises 15 residues. Germline V CDR1 and CDR2: MNHNS, SASEGT. Trimming stripped 3 bases from V and 6 bases from J, with 14 bases between.

This clonotype has a handful of counts. CDR3 in DNA: TGTGCCAGCTCACCAATTCTAACAGGGGAAGCTTTCTTT. The encoded protein is CASSPILTGEAFF. The V gene is TRBV18, the J gene TRBJ1-1; possible D gene TRBD1, 6 bases. The germline V gene encodes CDR1 KGHSH and CDR2 LQKENI. The CDR3 runs to 13 residues. Trimming cost V 2 bases and J 8 bases, with 12 bases left between them.

This clonotype showed up many times. This sequence joins TRBV5-1 and TRBJ2-3; the D gene is possibly TRBD2 (5 bases). Germline CDR1 is SGHRS and CDR2 is YFSETQ. The CDR3 length is 14 residues. V lost 4 bases to trimming and J lost 2 bases, with 11 bases between them. The CDR3 here is CASSVARDTDTQYF. For the CDR3, the DNA is TGCGCCAGCAGCGTAGCGAGGGACACAGATACGCAGTATTTT.

This clonotype was detected only a few times. This chain links TRBV20-1 with TRBJ2-5; unclear D gene. V lost 6 bases and J 4 bases, leaving 12 bases between the germline ends. Germline V lookup: CDR1 DFQATT, CDR2 SNEGSKA (reference sequence). This CDR3 comprises 12 residues. The CDR3, as DNA: TGCAGTGCCTCTAGAACCTCAGAGACCCAGTACTTC. Encoded protein: CSASRTSETQYF.

There are a few counts of this clonotype. The chain is built from TRBV6-1 and TRBJ2-4, with a possible D match to TRBD2 (6 bases). Per the germline V gene, CDR1 is MNHNS and CDR2 is SASEGT. This CDR3 has 13 residues. V was pared by 5 bases and J by 6 bases, with 11 bases between. CDR3 DNA: TGTGCCAGCAGTCGACTAGTTGGAAACATTCAGTACTTC. Encoded protein: CASSRLVGNIQYF.

This clonotype was seen a handful of times. V is TRBV20-1 and J is TRBJ2-6, with 8 bases fitting TRBD1. This CDR3 comprises 18 residues. V shed 0 bases, J shed 0 bases, and the junction held 7 bases outside the gene matches. Per germline, CDR1 DFQATT and CDR2 SNEGSKA (reference sequence). The CDR3 bases are TGCAGTGCTAGAGACCCGGGACAGGCTCACTCTGGGGCCAACGTCCTGACTTTC. Protein sequence: CSARDPGQAHSGANVLTF.

The rearrangement uses TRBV27 and TRBJ2-5; 7 nucleotides match TRBD2. V was pared by 5 bases and J by 4 bases, with 4 bases of the junction left unmatched. The CDR3 consists of 13 residues. Germline CDR1 is MNHEY and CDR2 is SMNVEV (reference sequence). The CDR3 coding sequence is TGTGCCAGCAGTGGGGACTACTTAGAGACCCAGTACTTC. Its translation: CASSGDYLETQYF.

This clonotype was seen more than once but under ten times. The genes are TRBV5-1 and TRBJ2-3; D remains unclear. This CDR3 region has 15 residues. V was trimmed by 1 base and J by 2 bases, leaving 11 bases between them. Per the germline V gene, CDR1 is SGHRS and CDR2 is YFSETQ. CDR3 protein: CASSLLGTPTDTQYF. CDR3 DNA: TGCGCCAGCAGCTTGCTTGGAACCCCCACAGATACGCAGTATTTT.

The genes are TRBV6-1 and TRBJ2-3; a possible D gene is TRBD2 (5 bases). This CDR3 has 13 residues. CDR1 and CDR2 (germline): MNHNS, SASEGT. V was cut by 2 bases and J by 5 bases, with 8 bases left in between. The CDR3 coding sequence is TGTGCCAGCAGTGAACAAGGAGGAGATACGCAGTATTTT. Protein sequence: CASSEQGGDTQYF.

In this sample, this clonotype turned up a few times. The rearrangement uses TRBV5-1 and TRBJ1-4; 7 positions agree with TRBD1. The junction had 9 bases not matched to a gene; V was cut back by 4 bases and J by 3 bases. CDR1 SGHRS and CDR2 YFSETQ come from the germline V gene. This CDR3 spans 16 amino acids. The CDR3 is CASSRMGQTSNEKLFF. CDR3 DNA: TGCGCCAGCAGCAGGATGGGACAGACCTCTAATGAAAAACTGTTTTTT. Together with reference TRBV5-1 and TRBJ1-4, the CDR3 gives the full variable domain: KAGVTQTPRYLIKTRGQQVTLSCSPISGHRSVSWYQQTPGQGLQFLFEYFSETQRNKGNFPGRFSGRQFSNSRSEMNVSTLELGDSALYLCASSRMGQTSNEKLFFGSGTQLSVL.

This sequence joins TRBV20-1 and TRBJ2-1; D may be TRBD2 (7 bases). From germline, CDR1 is DFQATT and CDR2 SNEGSKA (reference sequence). V was cut by 2 bases and J by 8 bases, with 19 bases left in between. The CDR3 consists of 15 residues. The CDR3 DNA is TGCAGTGCTAGAAGACCCGGGGGGCTGGGCGATGAGCAGTTCTTC. This sequence encodes CSARRPGGLGDEQFF.

V gene TRBV6-2 or TRBV6-3 combines with J gene TRBJ1-2; no clear D gene. Trimming left V 4 bases short and J 8 bases short, with 14 bases between. In germline, CDR1 is MNHEY, CDR2 SVGEGT. The CDR3 totals 13 residues. The CDR3 region has the DNA TGTGCCAGCAGTTCCCCGGTAGAGACGGGCTACACCTTC. Protein sequence: CASSSPVETGYTF.

This clonotype has just a few counts. The chain has TRBV15 and TRBJ1-2; possibly TRBD1 for D (5 bases). This CDR3 has 12 residues. V lost 5 bases and J lost 8, with 12 bases in between. Germline CDR1 and CDR2: LNHNV and YYDKDF (reference sequence). The CDR3 sequence is CATSPGRWGYTF. The CDR3 DNA sequence: TGTGCCACCAGCCCAGGGCGATGGGGCTACACCTTC.

This clonotype was counted a few times. V is TRBV4-1 and J is TRBJ2-7; D gene ambiguous. Germline V gene lookup returns CDR1 MGHRA and CDR2 YSYEKL. CDR3 length: 13 residues. The ends were cut back, 3 bases at V and 5 bases at J, with 11 bases in the middle. For the CDR3, the DNA is TGCGCCAGCAGCCATCCGTTAGCAAACGAGCAGTACTTC. It translates to CASSHPLANEQYF.

This clonotype was detected a few times. The chain joins TRBV5-1 to TRBJ2-1; D uncertain. Trimming shortened V by 3 bases and J by 2 bases, and 12 bases separated the two germline ends. The CDR3 has 15 residues. Germline V gene data show CDR1 as SGHRS and CDR2 as YFSETQ. The CDR3 here is CASSWVADTYNEQFF. The CDR3 nucleotides read TGCGCCAGCAGCTGGGTGGCAGACACCTACAATGAGCAGTTCTTC.

This clonotype showed up many times. This CDR3 reads CASSQEPQGNSPLHF. The CDR3 nucleotides are TGCGCCAGCAGCCAAGAGCCCCAGGGGAATTCACCCCTCCACTTT. The chain employs TRBV4-3 and TRBJ1-6; TRBD1 is a possible D gene (6 bases). V lost 0 bases and J lost 7, with 10 bases in between. Germline loops: CDR1 LGHNA, CDR2 YSLEER. The CDR3 length is 15 residues.

The chain joins TRBV20-1 to TRBJ1-5; 7 nucleotides match TRBD1. This CDR3 region has 14 residues. The V and J ends lost 5 bases and 2 bases, in that order; junction bases with no gene match: 6. Germline CDR1 is DFQATT and CDR2 is SNEGSKA (reference sequence). This CDR3 reads CSAQTGSGNQPQHF. The CDR3 DNA reads TGCAGTGCTCAGACAGGGTCTGGCAATCAGCCCCAGCATTTT.

This clonotype was detected only a few times. The gene calls are TRBV20-1 and TRBJ2-7, with a weak D call TRBD1 (6 bases). The ends were cut back, 6 bases at V and 2 bases at J, with 17 bases in the middle. The CDR3 spans 14 residues. Looked up from germline, CDR1 is DFQATT and CDR2 is SNEGSKA (reference sequence). DNA for the CDR3: TGCAGTGCGCCGATCCCCGGACAGCCCTACGAGCAGTACTTC. Protein product: CSAPIPGQPYEQYF.

The table lists this clonotype with a few counts. The CDR3 spells CAISTAGGHNEQFF. The CDR3 DNA reads as TGTGCCATCAGTACAGCGGGAGGACACAATGAGCAGTTCTTC. The chain carries TRBV10-3 and TRBJ2-1; TRBD2 matches at 9 bases. From germline, CDR1 is ENHRY and CDR2 SYGVKD. This CDR3 has 14 amino acids. V lost 5 bases to trimming and J lost 5 bases; unmatched junction nucleotides: 4.

This clonotype showed up just a few times. J is TRBJ2-3 and V is TRBV10-3; TRBD2 aligns across 8 bases. V shed 6 bases and J 0 bases; nucleotides not matched to a gene: 5. The CDR3 is made up of 15 amino acids. The V gene's germline CDR1 is ENHRY and CDR2 SYGVKD. CDR3 region: CAIRGTGGSTDTQYF. CDR3 sequence (DNA): TGTGCCATCAGAGGGACGGGGGGGAGCACAGATACGCAGTATTTT.

The chain joins TRBV20-1 to TRBJ2-3, with D possibly being TRBD1 or TRBD2 (5 bases each). The length of the CDR3 is 19 residues. Germline V gives CDR1 DFQATT, CDR2 SNEGSKA (reference sequence). The V end lost 5 bases, the J end lost 0 bases, and 27 bases lay between the germline ends. The CDR3 nucleotides are TGCAGTGCTCCCCGTGCAGGGAGTGTCCGGCTGTCTAGCACAGATACGCAGTATTTT. Its protein product is CSAPRAGSVRLSSTDTQYF.

This clonotype has just a few counts. The chain carries TRBV29-1 and TRBJ2-7, with a possible D match to TRBD1 (6 bases). V shed 1 base and J shed 1 base, with 8 bases lying between them. This CDR3 contains 13 residues. Germline loops: CDR1 SQVTM, CDR2 ANQGSEA. The CDR3 DNA is TGCAGCGTTGAAGTCACAGGGTCCTACGAGCAGTACTTC. Its protein is CSVEVTGSYEQYF.